This TCR beta chain was identified during a study of B cell selection in AIRE deficiency. Whole-study findings and limits: CDR3s were shorter in shared Treg sequences, reflecting few non-templated nucleotide insertions.

Turning to this clone: The target antigen is unknown.

The regulatory T cell sort gate was CD4+CD25hiCD127low/negative. In the original workflow: Pooled Tregs gave 50,000 to 60,000 patient and some 93,000 donor TCRbeta sequences. The table came from immunoSEQ multiplex PCR; TCRdb's copy has only in-frame clones and leaves some out. That table is the source of V, J and clone size, and D and trimming were worked out from the DNA. The repertoire holds roughly 24,000 clones, with approximately 90% as singletons. The specimen sequenced was CD4+CD25+ Tregs sorted from PBMCs. The origin of this receptor is a human donor in good health.

The CDR3 coding sequence is TGTGCCAGCAGAGCACAGGGAAGCGGCGAGCAGTACTTC. Its protein is CASRAQGSGEQYF. The chain recombines TRBV27 with TRBJ2-7; a possible D gene is TRBD1 (6 bases). This CDR3 is built from 13 residues. From germline, CDR1 is MNHEY and CDR2 SMNVEV (reference sequence). Between the trimmed V and J ends, which lost 6 bases and 6 bases, there was a span of 15 bases.